This T cell receptor (beta chain) was sequenced for a study of shared clonotypes between healthy human individuals. Background on the study: Aged 18 to 49, the donors were a couple of women and a few men. Study-wide results and limits: Sampling involved blood alone; tissue repertoires likely differ.

This clone was detected only a few times. The antigen is not known. The unsorted samples had tens of millions of PBMCs used for genomic DNA. As handled by the study authors: ImmunoSEQ gave junction-only sequences without quality scores, so filtering differed. Here immunoSEQ multiplex PCR was the method, and the copy in TCRdb shows in-frame clones only, minus some. The DNA was the basis for D and trimming; V, J and clone size are from that table. The sample has roughly 450,000 clones, 70% to 80% seen once; the top ten hold 10% to 15%. The germline V gene has CDR1 GTSNPN and CDR2 SVGIG (reference sequence). J gave up 10 bases and V 5 bases, and 10 bases lay outside the gene matches. The CDR3 consists of 14 residues.

The chain joins TRBV30 to TRBJ2-1; 11 bases are a match to TRBD2. This receptor was taken from a woman in her thirties or forties in good health. Some clones in this sample may be carry-over from other donors' samples. The source material was PBMCs. CDR3 nucleotides: TGTGCCTGGGAGACTAGCGGGATGTCGGACGAGCAGTTCTTC. This gives the protein CAWETSGMSDEQFF.